This T cell receptor (beta chain) stems from a study of human T cells and chemical hapten exposure. Study results and caveats: Once DPC sensitization occurred, TCRs above 1 in 1000 frequency showed no change.

TCRdb re-called the RACE reads through MiXCR, storing one row per CDR3 protein. The data show 90,000 or so distinct CDR3 sequences, about 10% seen once. This sample's time point: patch test 1, 2 weeks after DPC sensitization. The treatment was: therapeutic diphenylcyclopropenone sensitization with weekly scalp DPC. Alopecia patients deemed DPC-suitable, aged 18 to 70, excluding pregnancy. This clonotype has a handful of counts. Its antigen is undetermined. The CDR3 has 15 amino acids. The germline V and J ends were trimmed by 0 bases and 0 bases, with 7 bases remaining between them. Germline V CDR1 and CDR2: SGHNT, YYREEE (reference sequence).

Sample: whole blood, taken in connection with sensitization to the hapten diphenylcyclopropenone (DPC). The chain recombines TRBV5-4 with TRBJ1-3; D is unclear. The receptor was isolated from a man aged 35 to 55 with alopecia areata. Some clones in this sample may be carry-over from other donors' samples. In DNA form, the CDR3 reads TGTGCCAGCAGCTTGGGAGGGAGCTCTGGAAACACCATATATTTT. As protein: CASSLGGSSGNTIYF. The variable domain in full, with the rest retrieved from reference TRBV5-4 and TRBJ1-3, is ETGVTQSPTHLIKTRGQQVTLRCSSQSGHNTVSWYQQALGQGPQFIFQYYREEENGRGNFPPRFSGLQFPNYSSELNVNALELDDSALYLCASSLGGSSGNTIYFGEGSWLTVV.